Listed below are T cell receptor beta chains from one sample, sequenced in a study of blood T cell repertoires in COVID-19. The data were produced by immunoSEQ multiplex PCR, yet TCRdb's version contains in-frame clones alone and is incomplete. The sample shows some 220,000 clones, about nine tenths of them seen only once. The specimen sequenced was PBMCs or T cells enriched from blood (not recorded which). These receptors were obtained from a woman between 45 and 65 years old in a cohort exposed to, infected with or recovered from COVID-19 (not recorded which). Each CDR3 is given with its conserved first and last residue. D genes are given only for firm matches. Size tells how often a clone was seen (once, few, many) or the class of an expanded clone, and some rows leave it out.

CDR3 protein: CASTPSGSYEQYF; CDR3 DNA: TGTGCCAGCACCCCAAGCGGATCCTACGAGCAGTACTTC; J gene: TRBJ2-7; D gene: .; clone size: .; V gene: TRBV5-4
CDR3 protein: CAWSHGAETYGYTF; CDR3 DNA: TGTGCCTGGAGTCATGGGGCAGAGACCTATGGCTACACCTTC; J gene: TRBJ1-2; D gene: .; clone size: .; V gene: TRBV30
CDR3 protein: CASSLEGLQDTQYF; CDR3 DNA: TGCGCCAGCAGCTTGGAGGGACTTCAAGATACGCAGTATTTT; J gene: TRBJ2-3; D gene: .; clone size: .; V gene: TRBV5-1
CDR3 protein: CASSRTGLAGPLLNTGELFF; CDR3 DNA: TGTGCCAGCAGCCGAACCGGACTAGCGGGACCGTTACTGAACACCGGGGAGCTGTTTTTT; J gene: TRBJ2-2; D gene: TRBD2; clone size: .; V gene: TRBV7-3
CDR3 protein: CASSLTYFNYGYTF; CDR3 DNA: TGTGCCAGCAGCTTAACGTACTTTAACTATGGCTACACCTTC; J gene: TRBJ1-2; D gene: .; clone size: .; V gene: TRBV7-2
CDR3 protein: CASSPSRQGARTGELFF; CDR3 DNA: TGTGCCAGCAGCCCCTCCAGACAGGGGGCGAGGACCGGGGAGCTGTTTTTT; J gene: TRBJ2-2; D gene: TRBD1; clone size: .; V gene: TRBV9
CDR3 protein: CASSSGENYGYTF; CDR3 DNA: TGTGCCAGTAGTTCAGGGGAGAACTATGGCTACACCTTC; J gene: TRBJ1-2; D gene: .; clone size: few; V gene: TRBV19
CDR3 protein: CASSEAAGGYNEQFF; CDR3 DNA: TGTGCCAGCAGTGAAGCGGCAGGGGGCTACAATGAGCAGTTCTTC; J gene: TRBJ2-1; D gene: TRBD1; clone size: once; V gene: TRBV2
CDR3 protein: CASSPEGPNSPLHF; CDR3 DNA: TGTGCCAGCAGCCCGGAGGGCCCCAATTCACCCCTCCACTTT; J gene: TRBJ1-6; D gene: .; clone size: .; V gene: TRBV11-3
CDR3 protein: CASSLDRATEAFF; CDR3 DNA: TGTGCCAGCAGTCTAGACAGGGCTACTGAAGCTTTCTTT; J gene: TRBJ1-1; D gene: TRBD1; clone size: once; V gene: TRBV12-3/TRBV12-4
CDR3 protein: CASSGGQETQYF; CDR3 DNA: TGTGCCAGCAGCGGGGGGCAAGAGACCCAGTACTTC; J gene: TRBJ2-5; D gene: .; clone size: .; V gene: TRBV7-6
CDR3 protein: CASSRGGHTNTEAFF; CDR3 DNA: TGTGCCAGCAGCCGTGGCGGACATACGAACACTGAAGCTTTCTTT; J gene: TRBJ1-1; D gene: .; clone size: few; V gene: TRBV5-4
CDR3 protein: CASSPTGQGNTGELFF; CDR3 DNA: TGTGCCAGCAGCCCCACGGGACAGGGGAACACCGGGGAGCTGTTTTTT; J gene: TRBJ2-2; D gene: TRBD1; clone size: .; V gene: TRBV3-1/TRBV3-2
CDR3 protein: CASSDSQGITYGYTF; CDR3 DNA: TGTGCCAGCAGTGATAGTCAGGGGATAACATATGGCTACACCTTC; J gene: TRBJ1-2; D gene: .; clone size: .; V gene: TRBV2
CDR3 protein: CATGHPVAGGQYNEQFF; CDR3 DNA: TGTGCCACAGGTCATCCCGTAGCGGGGGGTCAATACAATGAGCAGTTCTTC; J gene: TRBJ2-1; D gene: TRBD2; clone size: .; V gene: TRBV24-1
CDR3 protein: CASSQLLGTGGDDTQYF; CDR3 DNA: TGTGCCAGCAGCCAACTTCTCGGGACGGGGGGCGACGATACGCAGTATTTT; J gene: TRBJ2-3; D gene: .; clone size: .; V gene: TRBV14
CDR3 protein: CASSLSSGGLPPGNTIYF; CDR3 DNA: TGCGCCAGCAGCTTGAGTTCGGGGGGACTGCCGCCTGGAAACACCATATATTTT; J gene: TRBJ1-3; D gene: .; clone size: .; V gene: TRBV5-1
CDR3 protein: CASSETLAGGYEQYF; CDR3 DNA: TGCGCCAGCAGCGAGACACTAGCGGGGGGCTACGAGCAGTACTTC; J gene: TRBJ2-7; D gene: TRBD2; clone size: few; V gene: TRBV5-1
CDR3 protein: CASSLGGPNEKLFF; CDR3 DNA: TGTGCCAGCAGCTTAGGAGGGCCTAATGAAAAACTGTTTTTT; J gene: TRBJ1-4; D gene: .; clone size: .; V gene: TRBV7-6
CDR3 protein: CSASAGIYGYTF; CDR3 DNA: TGCAGTGCTAGTGCAGGGATCTATGGCTACACCTTC; J gene: TRBJ1-2; D gene: .; clone size: .; V gene: TRBV20-1
CDR3 protein: CASSRGLARQFF; CDR3 DNA: TGTGCCAGTAGCCGCGGGCTAGCACGGCAGTTCTTC; J gene: TRBJ2-1; D gene: .; clone size: .; V gene: TRBV19
CDR3 protein: CASSLGTSGSRGNIQYF; CDR3 DNA: TGTGCCAGCAGCCTTGGGACTAGCGGATCCCGAGGAAACATTCAGTACTTC; J gene: TRBJ2-4; D gene: TRBD2; clone size: .; V gene: TRBV7-2
CDR3 protein: CASSLTRGDPYEQYF; CDR3 DNA: TGTGCCAGCAGCTTAACACGGGGGGACCCCTACGAGCAGTACTTC; J gene: TRBJ2-7; D gene: TRBD2; clone size: .; V gene: TRBV7-2
CDR3 protein: CASSPYRGTNEKLFF; CDR3 DNA: TGTGCCAGCTCACCGTACAGGGGTACTAATGAAAAACTGTTTTTT; J gene: TRBJ1-4; D gene: TRBD1; clone size: .; V gene: TRBV18
CDR3 protein: CASSISTDTQYF; CDR3 DNA: TGTGCCAGCAGTATCTCCACAGATACGCAGTATTTT; J gene: TRBJ2-3; D gene: .; clone size: .; V gene: TRBV7-9
CDR3 protein: CATSPAYRLAENTEAFF; CDR3 DNA: TGTGCCACCAGCCCAGCCTATAGACTGGCGGAGAACACTGAAGCTTTCTTT; J gene: TRBJ1-1; D gene: .; clone size: .; V gene: TRBV15
CDR3 protein: CASSQEGTGGRNTEAFF; CDR3 DNA: TGTGCCAGCAGCCAAGAGGGGACAGGGGGCCGGAACACTGAAGCTTTCTTT; J gene: TRBJ1-1; D gene: TRBD1; clone size: .; V gene: TRBV4-2
CDR3 protein: CASSLAQTSGEQFF; CDR3 DNA: TGTGCCAGCAGCTTAGCCCAAACTAGCGGTGAGCAGTTCTTC; J gene: TRBJ2-1; D gene: TRBD2; clone size: .; V gene: TRBV7-9
CDR3 protein: CASSLAPSGGTETQYF; CDR3 DNA: TGCGCCAGCAGCTTGGCCCCTAGCGGGGGAACAGAGACCCAGTACTTC; J gene: TRBJ2-5; D gene: TRBD2; clone size: once; V gene: TRBV5-1
CDR3 protein: CASSTHGTGSSGNTIYF; CDR3 DNA: TGTGCCAGCAGCACCCACGGGACAGGGTCTTCTGGAAACACCATATATTTT; J gene: TRBJ1-3; D gene: TRBD1; clone size: .; V gene: TRBV9
CDR3 protein: CASSMTGDFNEQFF; CDR3 DNA: TGTGCCAGCAGTATGACGGGGGACTTCAATGAGCAGTTCTTC; J gene: TRBJ2-1; D gene: .; clone size: .; V gene: TRBV7-9
CDR3 protein: CASSQQNPGNTEAFF; CDR3 DNA: TGCGCCAGCAGCCAACAAAACCCGGGGAACACTGAAGCTTTCTTT; J gene: TRBJ1-1; D gene: .; clone size: .; V gene: TRBV5-1
CDR3 protein: CASSLLPETQYF; CDR3 DNA: TGTGCCAGCAGCTTGCTTCCAGAGACCCAGTACTTC; J gene: TRBJ2-5; D gene: .; clone size: .; V gene: TRBV5-6
CDR3 protein: CASSFQGSASGNTIYF; CDR3 DNA: TGTGCCAGCAGCTTCCAGGGATCCGCCTCTGGAAACACCATATATTTT; J gene: TRBJ1-3; D gene: .; clone size: .; V gene: TRBV7-3
CDR3 protein: CASSPKGVYGYTF; CDR3 DNA: TGTGCCAGCTCACCGAAGGGGGTTTATGGCTACACCTTC; J gene: TRBJ1-2; D gene: .; clone size: .; V gene: TRBV18
CDR3 protein: CASSLIGQATAEGYTF; CDR3 DNA: TGTGCCAGCAGCTTGATTGGACAGGCCACCGCGGAGGGCTACACCTTC; J gene: TRBJ1-2; D gene: TRBD1; clone size: .; V gene: TRBV7-9
CDR3 protein: CASSIRGMNTEAFF; CDR3 DNA: TGTGCCAGTAGTATTAGGGGCATGAACACTGAAGCTTTCTTT; J gene: TRBJ1-1; D gene: .; clone size: .; V gene: TRBV19
CDR3 protein: CASRRNALEAFF; CDR3 DNA: TGTGCCAGCAGACGAAACGCTCTAGAAGCTTTCTTT; J gene: TRBJ1-1; D gene: .; clone size: .; V gene: TRBV28
CDR3 protein: CASSLTDSTDTQYF; CDR3 DNA: TGTGCCAGCAGTTTGACAGATAGCACAGATACGCAGTATTTT; J gene: TRBJ2-3; D gene: .; clone size: .; V gene: TRBV28
CDR3 protein: CASSLVRGTDYYGYTF; CDR3 DNA: TGTGCCAGCAGCTTAGTCAGGGGGACAGACTACTATGGCTACACCTTC; J gene: TRBJ1-2; D gene: TRBD1; clone size: .; V gene: TRBV11-2
CDR3 protein: CASSFSLSYGYTF; CDR3 DNA: TGTGCCAGCAGCTTTTCTCTAAGCTATGGCTACACCTTC; J gene: TRBJ1-2; D gene: .; clone size: .; V gene: TRBV5-4
CDR3 protein: CASSPWGVTKETQYF; CDR3 DNA: TGTGCCAGCAGCCCCTGGGGCGTCACTAAAGAGACCCAGTACTTC; J gene: TRBJ2-5; D gene: .; clone size: .; V gene: TRBV6-5
CDR3 protein: CASSWGVSYEQYF; CDR3 DNA: TGTGCCAGCTCTTGGGGGGTCTCCTACGAGCAGTACTTC; J gene: TRBJ2-7; D gene: .; clone size: .; V gene: TRBV27
CDR3 protein: CASSGQLYNSPLHF; CDR3 DNA: TGTGCCAGCAGCGGACAGCTCTATAATTCACCCCTCCACTTT; J gene: TRBJ1-6; D gene: .; clone size: .; V gene: TRBV14
CDR3 protein: CASSSLGQNTEAFF; CDR3 DNA: TGTGCCAGTAGTAGTTTGGGACAGAACACTGAAGCTTTCTTT; J gene: TRBJ1-1; D gene: .; clone size: few; V gene: TRBV19
CDR3 protein: CASSVEGANTEAFF; CDR3 DNA: TGTGCCAGCAGCGTAGAGGGGGCCAACACTGAAGCTTTCTTT; J gene: TRBJ1-1; D gene: TRBD1; clone size: .; V gene: TRBV11-3
CDR3 protein: CASSFGQIYGYTF; CDR3 DNA: TGTGCCAGCAGTTTCGGACAGATCTATGGCTACACCTTC; J gene: TRBJ1-2; D gene: .; clone size: few; V gene: TRBV12-3/TRBV12-4
CDR3 protein: CASRSPFPSTDTQYF; CDR3 DNA: TGTGCCAGCAGGTCTCCGTTCCCTAGCACAGATACGCAGTATTTT; J gene: TRBJ2-3; D gene: .; clone size: few; V gene: TRBV6-5
CDR3 protein: CASRYRRGGPPGDYNEQFF; CDR3 DNA: TGCGCCAGCAGGTATCGGCGGGGGGGGCCCCCAGGGGATTACAATGAGCAGTTCTTC; J gene: TRBJ2-1; D gene: TRBD2; clone size: .; V gene: TRBV10-2
CDR3 protein: CASSLNSVDYGYTF; CDR3 DNA: TGTGCCAGCAGCTTAAATTCGGTCGACTATGGCTACACCTTC; J gene: TRBJ1-2; D gene: .; clone size: .; V gene: TRBV7-3
CDR3 protein: CASSSKARRNTEAFF; CDR3 DNA: TGCGCCAGCAGCTCCAAGGCTAGAAGGAACACTGAAGCTTTCTTT; J gene: TRBJ1-1; D gene: .; clone size: .; V gene: TRBV5-1
CDR3 protein: CASSLANPGELFF; CDR3 DNA: TGTGCCAGCAGTTTGGCCAATCCCGGGGAGCTGTTTTTT; J gene: TRBJ2-2; D gene: .; clone size: .; V gene: TRBV28
CDR3 protein: CASSYAVRVNEQFF; CDR3 DNA: TGTGCCAGCAGTTACGCTGTCCGGGTTAATGAGCAGTTCTTC; J gene: TRBJ2-1; D gene: .; clone size: .; V gene: TRBV6-5
CDR3 protein: CATSDFEDSHSGNTIYF; CDR3 DNA: TGTGCCACCAGTGATTTCGAGGACTCCCACTCTGGAAACACCATATATTTT; J gene: TRBJ1-3; D gene: .; clone size: .; V gene: TRBV24-1
CDR3 protein: CASSSGGRIGGAPVSQYF; CDR3 DNA: TGTGCCAGCAGTTCAGGGGGAAGGATCGGGGGAGCTCCGGTTTCGCAGTACTTC; J gene: TRBJ2-7; D gene: .; clone size: .; V gene: TRBV6-2/TRBV6-3
CDR3 protein: CASSYLEGQGTHEQYF; CDR3 DNA: TGTGCCAGCAGTTACTTAGAAGGACAGGGGACCCACGAGCAGTACTTC; J gene: TRBJ2-7; D gene: TRBD1; clone size: .; V gene: TRBV6-6
CDR3 protein: CASSISQGHSNQPQHF; CDR3 DNA: TGTGCCAGTAGTATTTCTCAGGGCCATAGCAATCAGCCCCAGCATTTT; J gene: TRBJ1-5; D gene: .; clone size: few; V gene: TRBV19
CDR3 protein: CASRFRDRNQPQHF; CDR3 DNA: TGTGCCAGCAGGTTCCGGGATCGCAATCAGCCCCAGCATTTT; J gene: TRBJ1-5; D gene: .; clone size: .; V gene: TRBV6-5